This T cell receptor (beta chain) was identified during a study of shared clonotypes between healthy human individuals. Whole-study findings and limits: Investigators collected only blood, and repertoires in tissues likely differ.

The repertoire was sequenced with immunoSEQ multiplex PCR; TCRdb's copy has only in-frame clones and lacks some. The table lists more than 2,000,000 clones, approximately 93% of them singletons, with 0.39% in the top ten. This clone was seen only once. The antigen remains undetermined. Trimming cost V 4 bases and J 11 bases, with 9 bases left between them. The CDR3 length is 10 residues. Germline V gene data show CDR1 as SQVTM and CDR2 as ANQGSEA. The rearrangement uses TRBV29-1 and TRBJ2-1; no clear D. The origin of this receptor is a man aged 18-30 years in good health. Some clones in this sample may be carry-over from other donors' samples. The sample was naive CD4+ T cells from PBMCs. Subset described: CD45RA+ positively selected. The CDR3 reads CSVVRVKQFF. CDR3 bases: TGCAGCGTTGTACGGGTGAAGCAGTTCTTC.